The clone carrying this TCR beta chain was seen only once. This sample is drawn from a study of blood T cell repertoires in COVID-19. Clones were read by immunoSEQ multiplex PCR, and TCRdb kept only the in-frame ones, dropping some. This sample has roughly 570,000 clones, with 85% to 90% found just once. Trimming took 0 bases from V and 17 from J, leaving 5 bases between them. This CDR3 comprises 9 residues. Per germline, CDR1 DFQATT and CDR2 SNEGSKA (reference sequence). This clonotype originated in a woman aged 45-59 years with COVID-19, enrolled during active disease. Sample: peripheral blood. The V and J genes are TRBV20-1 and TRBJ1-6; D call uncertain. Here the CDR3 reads CSARESVHF. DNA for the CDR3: TGCAGTGCTAGAGAATCCGTCCACTTT.